This TCR beta chain came from a study of T-cell memory formation after mild COVID-19. V was shortened by 6 bases and J by 5 bases, with 11 bases between the two germline ends. The CDR3 is 13 amino acids. TCRdb reprocessed the 5' RACE reads via MiXCR and lists one record per CDR3 protein. The data hold 390,000 or so distinct CDR3 sequences, with more than 15% observed a single time. This clonotype occurred many times. The origin of this receptor is a young man who had mild COVID-19 (a few samples of this study predate the infection). Cell type and time point are not known. The V call is TRBV12-3 or TRBV12-4, the J call TRBJ1-5; D is undetermined. The specimen was PBMCs or a T cell subset sorted from them (not recorded which). CDR3 protein: CASSRTPDQPQHF. DNA of the CDR3: TGTGCCAGCAGCCGAACCCCTGATCAGCCCCAGCATTTT.